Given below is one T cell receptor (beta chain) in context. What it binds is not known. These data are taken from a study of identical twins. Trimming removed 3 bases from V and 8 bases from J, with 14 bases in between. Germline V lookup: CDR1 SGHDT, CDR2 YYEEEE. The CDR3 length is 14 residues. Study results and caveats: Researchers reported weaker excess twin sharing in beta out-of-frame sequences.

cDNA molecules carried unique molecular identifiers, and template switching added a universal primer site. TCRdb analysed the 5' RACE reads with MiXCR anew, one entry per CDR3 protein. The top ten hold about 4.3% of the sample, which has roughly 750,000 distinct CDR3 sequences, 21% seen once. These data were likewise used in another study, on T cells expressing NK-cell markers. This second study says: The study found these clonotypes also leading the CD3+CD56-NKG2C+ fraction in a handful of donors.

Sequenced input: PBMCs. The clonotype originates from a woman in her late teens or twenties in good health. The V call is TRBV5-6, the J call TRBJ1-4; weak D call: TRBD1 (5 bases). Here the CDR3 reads CASSWGGREEKLFF. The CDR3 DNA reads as TGTGCCAGCAGCTGGGGCGGCAGGGAAGAAAAACTGTTTTTT.